This T cell receptor beta chain was identified during a study of blood T cell repertoires in COVID-19. Only in-frame clones appear in the TCRdb table, and some are missing; sequencing was by immunoSEQ multiplex PCR. The sample holds fewer than 250,000 clones, 84% seen once. The source of this sequence is a man in his fifties with acute or convalescent COVID-19. The sample was peripheral blood.

CDR3 sequence (DNA): TGTGCCAGCAGTGAACAGGCGAACACTGAAGCTTTCTTT. It translates to CASSEQANTEAFF. The chain recombines TRBV2 with TRBJ1-1; D gene unclear. V dropped 2 bases and J dropped 1 base, with 5 bases sitting between them. Germline lookup yields CDR1 SNHLY and CDR2 FYNNEI. The CDR3 totals 13 residues.